This T cell receptor beta chain is drawn from a study of T-cell reconstitution after alpha-beta-depleted transplantation in children. The authors prepared the TCRbeta library with unique molecular identifiers. In TCRdb, the PCR reads were re-called with MiXCR into one record per CDR3 protein. The table includes about 500,000 distinct CDR3 sequences, 30% to 35% detected once. Germline-derived CDR1 and CDR2 are DFQATT and SNEGSKA (reference sequence). With 4 bases removed from V and 4 bases from J, the gap between germline ends came to 13 bases. The length of the CDR3 is 13 residues. This receptor was identified in a human donor who donated a stem cell graft to a child with aplastic anemia. The chain recombines TRBV20-1 with TRBJ1-1, with D unresolved. The source material was PBMCs from the stem cell graft donor, sampled from the stem cell graft. The CDR3 nucleotides read TGCAGTGCTACCCTACAGAGGATCACTGAAGCTTTCTTT. It yields the protein CSATLQRITEAFF.